This TCR beta chain was sequenced during a study of siplizumab effects on memory and regulatory T cells. The study, taken as a whole, reports: In siplizumab cultures, the suppressive function of proliferating Tregs remained unconfirmed. Naive T cells seemed more diverse than memory cells and seemed major alloresponse contributors. Roughly 80-95% of proliferating CD4+ or CD8+ clones defied assignment to a naive or memory phenotype.

Approximately 98,000 TCR templates underwent assay in each sample. The assay was immunoSEQ multiplex PCR, and TCRdb's table has in-frame clones only and misses some. The sample yields 55,000 to 80,000 clones, about 80% seen once. This clone was counted only a few times. Its antigen is currently unknown. The clonotype was recovered from a human donor in good health. Sequenced sample: memory CD4+ T cells sorted from blood.

CDR3 bases: TGTGCCAGCAGCTCAGGACTAGCGGGGGTTGGAACCGGGGAGCTGTTTTTT. Residues: CASSSGLAGVGTGELFF. The chain employs TRBV7-3 and TRBJ2-2; 13 bases align to TRBD2. J lost 5 bases, V lost 4 bases, and 7 bases had no gene match. Per the germline V gene, CDR1 is SGHTA and CDR2 is FQGTGA. The CDR3 is 17 amino acids.